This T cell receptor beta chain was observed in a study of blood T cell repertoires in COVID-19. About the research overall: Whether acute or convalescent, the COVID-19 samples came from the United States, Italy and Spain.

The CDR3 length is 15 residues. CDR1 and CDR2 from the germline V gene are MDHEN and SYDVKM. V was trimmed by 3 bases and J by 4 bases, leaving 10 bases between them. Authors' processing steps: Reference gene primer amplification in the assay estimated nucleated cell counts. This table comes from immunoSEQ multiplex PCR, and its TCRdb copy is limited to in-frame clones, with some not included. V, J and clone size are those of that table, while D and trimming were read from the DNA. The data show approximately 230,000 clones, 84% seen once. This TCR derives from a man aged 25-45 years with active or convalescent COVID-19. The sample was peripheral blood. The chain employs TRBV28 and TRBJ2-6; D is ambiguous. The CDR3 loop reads CASSFTASGANVLTF. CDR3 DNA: TGTGCCAGCAGTTTTACAGCATCAGGGGCCAACGTCCTGACTTTC.